This TCR beta chain was sequenced for a study of blood T cell repertoires in COVID-19. Study-level background: The samples span acute and convalescent COVID-19 from the United States, Italy and Spain. From T cells, B-cell-depleted T cells, or PBMCs came the material, which was cDNA or gDNA.

Those enrolled in Seattle joined during active infection and were followed longitudinally afterward. Trimming removed 5 bases at V and 2 bases at J, with 12 bases between. The germline V gene encodes CDR1 LNHDA and CDR2 SQIVND (reference sequence). The CDR3 consists of 15 residues. Original data processing: Counts of nucleated cells, estimated from reference gene primer amplification, were obtained. Clones were sequenced by immunoSEQ multiplex PCR, and TCRdb holds only the in-frame ones, with some missing. V and J calls and clone size are those listed in that table; D and trimming were worked out from the DNA. The sample has under 65,000 clones; around 87% are singletons.

The chain recombines TRBV19 with TRBJ2-2; D is uncertain. This sequence originates from a woman over 75 with COVID-19, enrolled during active disease. Material for sequencing was peripheral blood. The CDR3 nucleotides are TGTGCCAGTAGTCGCTTTTCTGGCAACACCGGGGAGCTGTTTTTT. As protein: CASSRFSGNTGELFF.